The 30 T cell receptor beta chains in this list originate from one sample, sequenced in a study of CD8+ T cells in alopecia areata. Sequencing templates came from extracted RNA that was reverse transcribed into cDNA. TCRdb's copy holds only in-frame clones and misses some; the assay was immunoSEQ multiplex PCR. The sample records hundreds of thousands of clones, approximately 61% being singletons. The starting material was CD4+ T cells sorted from blood, obtained at week 0. The receptors here all came from a human donor with alopecia areata.

The chain joins TRBV5-6 to TRBJ2-7; 7 nucleotides match TRBD1. The CDR3 has 16 amino acids. V shed 6 bases and J 0 bases; nucleotides not matched to a gene: 12. Germline V gives CDR1 SGHDT, CDR2 YYEEEE. CDR3 DNA sequence: TGTGCCAGCATTCCCAGCGGCAGGGGGATCTCCTACGAGCAGTACTTC. Residues: CASIPSGRGISYEQYF. Based on the CDR3 plus reference TRBV5-6 and TRBJ2-7, the full variable domain is DAGVTQSPTHLIKTRGQQVTLRCSPKSGHDTVSWYQQALGQGPQFIFQYYEEEERQRGNFPDRFSGHQFPNYSSELNVNALLLGDSALYLCASIPSGRGISYEQYFGPGTRLTVT.

V and J are TRBV5-4 and TRBJ1-1, with D hard to call. Germline V lookup: CDR1 SGHNT, CDR2 YYREEE (reference sequence). This CDR3 is built from 15 residues. V lost 0 bases, J lost 2 bases, and 11 bases lay in between. Here the CDR3 DNA reads TGTGCCAGCAGCTTGGCCGCGGGGAGAAACACTGAAGCTTTCTTT. Protein sequence: CASSLAAGRNTEAFF.

The chain employs TRBV4-2 and TRBJ2-7; the match to TRBD2 covers 12 bases. The V gene's germline CDR1 is LGHNA and CDR2 YNFKEQ. Trimming at V came to 3 bases and at J to 6 bases, leaving 9 bases not matched to a gene. The CDR3 loop spans 16 amino acids. In nucleotides, the CDR3 is TGTGCCAGCAGCCACGGACTAGCGGGGCCCTCTCCCGAGCAGTACTTC. Protein product: CASSHGLAGPSPEQYF.

The genes are TRBV29-1 and TRBJ1-1; maybe TRBD1 (5 bases). Trimming stripped 6 bases from V and 8 bases from J, with 16 bases between. The length of the CDR3 is 12 residues. Germline V lookup: CDR1 SQVTM, CDR2 ANQGSEA. CDR3 protein: CSVPGLLGEAFF. CDR3 nucleotide sequence: TGCAGCGTCCCAGGGCTTCTGGGGGAAGCTTTCTTT. The entire variable domain, with the rest obtained from reference TRBV29-1 and TRBJ1-1, is as follows: SAVISQKPSRDICQRGTSLTIQCQVDSQVTMMFWYRQQPGQSLTLIATANQGSEATYESGFVIDKFPISRPNLTFSTLTVSNMSPEDSSIYLCSVPGLLGEAFFGQGTRLTVV.

This chain joins TRBV11-2 and TRBJ2-4; no definite D call. V lost 4 bases to trimming and J lost 0 bases, with 7 bases between them. The CDR3 length is 14 residues. CDR1 SGHAT and CDR2 FQNNGV come from the germline V gene. The CDR3 reads CASSSTVAKNIQYF. In DNA, the CDR3 is TGTGCCAGCAGCTCGACGGTAGCCAAAAACATTCAGTACTTC.

The chain has TRBV5-1 and TRBJ2-1; D not certain. The CDR3 has 12 amino acids. Germline CDR1 reads SGHRS; CDR2 reads YFSETQ. V was trimmed by 5 bases and J by 9 bases, leaving 12 bases between them. CDR3 DNA sequence: TGCGCCAGCAGTAGCCTGGGAAGTGAGCAGTTCTTC. Translating it yields CASSSLGSEQFF.

In its sample, this clone was seen once. The genes are TRBV27 and TRBJ1-1; D gene ambiguous. The ends were cut back, 1 base at V and 3 bases at J, with 6 bases in the middle. CDR1 MNHEY and CDR2 SMNVEV come from the germline V gene (reference sequence). The CDR3 extends over 13 amino acids. CDR3 DNA: TGTGCCAGCAGTTTATGGGGTGACACTGAAGCTTTCTTT. Encoded protein: CASSLWGDTEAFF.

The genes are TRBV11-2 and TRBJ2-3, with 12 bases aligning to TRBD2. CDR1 is SGHAT, CDR2 FQNNGV, per germline. The V gene end was trimmed by 3 bases and the J gene end by 0 bases; junction bases not matched to a gene: 1. This CDR3 is 16 amino acids long. The CDR3 is CASSFGLAGSTDTQYF. The DNA of the CDR3 is TGTGCCAGCAGCTTTGGACTAGCGGGAAGCACAGATACGCAGTATTTT.

J is TRBJ1-1 and V is TRBV2; tentatively, D is TRBD1 (5 bases). Trimming stripped 5 bases from V and 7 bases from J, with 11 bases between. The CDR3 extends over 12 amino acids. Per the germline V gene, CDR1 is SNHLY and CDR2 is FYNNEI. The CDR3 bases are TGTGCCAGCAGTCGCCAGACAGTTGAAGCTTTCTTT. Its translation: CASSRQTVEAFF. The variable domain in full, completed from reference TRBV2 and TRBJ1-1, reads EPEVTQTPSHQVTQMGQEVILRCVPISNHLYFYWYRQILGQKVEFLVSFYNNEISEKSEIFDDQFSVERPDGSNFTLKIRSTKLEDSAMYFCASSRQTVEAFFGQGTRLTVV.

The chain couples TRBV19 to TRBJ2-4, with 10 bases that match TRBD2. V dropped 8 bases and J dropped 4; count of bases not matched to a gene: 2. The CDR3 covers 13 residues. Germline values: CDR1 LNHDA, CDR2 SQIVND (reference sequence). The CDR3: CASSSGGKNIQYF. The CDR3 DNA follows: TGTGCCAGTTCTAGCGGGGGAAAAAACATTCAGTACTTC.

The CDR3 sequence is CASNQGQEWWTGELFF. The CDR3 DNA reads TGTGCCAGCAACCAGGGCCAGGAGTGGTGGACCGGGGAGCTGTTTTTT. The rearrangement joins TRBV9 to TRBJ2-2; D may be TRBD1 (5 bases). There are 16 residues in the CDR3. Between the trimmed V and J ends, which lost 6 bases and 5 bases, there was a span of 20 bases. Germline CDR1 reads SGDLS; CDR2 reads YYNGEE.

The chain couples TRBV5-1 to TRBJ2-6; TRBD1 matches 8 bases. Germline CDR1 and CDR2: SGHRS and YFSETQ. The CDR3 totals 16 residues. V shed 6 bases, J shed 0 bases, and the junction held 5 bases outside the gene matches. CDR3 DNA: TGCGCCAGCACGGGACAGGCGATCTCTGGGGCCAACGTCCTGACTTTC. It specifies CASTGQAISGANVLTF.

The chain links TRBV21-1 to TRBJ2-3; the D call in the table, TRBD1, was not verified against the DNA. TRBV21-1 is labeled a pseudogene. The CDR3 totals 15 residues. CDR3 nucleotide sequence: TGTGCCAGCAGCAAAGTTGGCAGGGATACAGATACGCAGTATTTT. Its protein product is CASSKVGRDTDTQYF.

This chain joins TRBV25-1 and TRBJ1-1; no reliable D call. Trimming pared 6 bases from V and 6 bases from J, leaving 14 bases between. The CDR3 length is 13 residues. Germline values: CDR1 MGHDK, CDR2 SYGVNS. DNA of the CDR3: TGTGCCAGCAGGGGAACACAAAGGTCTGAAGCTTTCTTT. It translates to CASRGTQRSEAFF. The full variable domain, rest sourced from reference TRBV25-1 and TRBJ1-1, is EADIYQTPRYLVIGTGKKITLECSQTMGHDKMYWYQQDPGMELHLIHYSYGVNSTEKGDLSSESTVSRIRTEHFPLTLESARPSHTSQYLCASRGTQRSEAFFGQGTRLTVV.

The CDR3 coding sequence is TGTGCCAGCAGTTACTCGTGGGGACAGTATGAGGGCTACACCTTC. This translates into CASSYSWGQYEGYTF. This rearrangement joins TRBV6-5 to TRBJ1-2, with 7 bases lining up with TRBD1. Germline trimming cut 0 bases from V and 8 bases from J; bases unmatched to any gene: 9. Germline CDR1 MNHEY, CDR2 SVGAGI. The CDR3 is made up of 15 amino acids.

This clone has only a few counts. The chain employs TRBV7-9 and TRBJ1-3, with D perhaps matching TRBD1 (6 bases). The ends were cut back, 5 bases at V and 4 bases at J, with 18 bases in the middle. In germline, CDR1 is SEHNR, CDR2 FQNEAQ (reference sequence). CDR3 length: 16 amino acids. CDR3 in amino acids: CASSPLWGAKGNTIYF. The CDR3 DNA is TGTGCCAGCAGCCCGCTATGGGGGGCTAAAGGAAACACCATATATTTT.

This clone occurred once. This sequence joins TRBV5-4 and TRBJ2-7; D perhaps matches TRBD1 (6 bases). The CDR3 totals 14 residues. V was cut by 0 bases and J by 5 bases, with 12 bases left in between. Germline loops: CDR1 SGHNT, CDR2 YYREEE (reference sequence). The CDR3 bases are TGTGCCAGCAGCTTGGCACAGGGAACCCACGAGCAGTACTTC. As protein: CASSLAQGTHEQYF. The full variable domain, completed using reference TRBV5-4 and TRBJ2-7, is ETGVTQSPTHLIKTRGQQVTLRCSSQSGHNTVSWYQQALGQGPQFIFQYYREEENGRGNFPPRFSGLQFPNYSSELNVNALELDDSALYLCASSLAQGTHEQYFGPGTRLTVT.

This clone was seen a handful of times. The gene calls are TRBV11-2 and TRBJ1-6; 12 nucleotides line up with TRBD1. V lost 6 bases and J lost 6; bases outside the gene matches: 9. The CDR3 is 17 amino acids. Germline loops: CDR1 SGHAT, CDR2 FQNNGV. The CDR3 bases are TGTGCCAGCAGGTTCCCGGGACAGGGGGCCGGTAATTCACCCCTCCACTTT. Amino acids: CASRFPGQGAGNSPLHF.

The rearrangement links TRBV7-2 to TRBJ2-1; tentatively, D is TRBD1 or TRBD2 (6 bases each). This CDR3 spans 13 amino acids. Germline V gene sequence: CDR1 SGHTA, CDR2 FQGNSA. The germline V and J ends were trimmed by 5 bases and 8 bases, with 13 bases remaining between them. CDR3 DNA: TGTGCCAGCAGCCGTAGGGGGGCTCATGAGCAGTTCTTC. Protein sequence: CASSRRGAHEQFF.

V usage is TRBV29-1 and J usage is TRBJ1-1; D gene unclear. Germline CDR1 is SQVTM and CDR2 is ANQGSEA. Trimming took 6 bases from V and 0 from J, leaving 14 bases between them. The CDR3 runs 14 residues. CDR3 in amino acids: CSVRQERMNTEAFF. As DNA, the CDR3 is TGCAGCGTCCGGCAGGAGCGGATGAACACTGAAGCTTTCTTT.

J is TRBJ1-5 and V is TRBV6-1; D not certain. CDR1 MNHNS and CDR2 SASEGT come from the germline V gene. With 4 bases removed from V and 2 bases from J, the gap between germline ends came to 21 bases. This CDR3 contains 18 residues. The CDR3 sequence is CASSGVAASLAGNQPQHF. The CDR3 DNA is TGTGCCAGCAGTGGAGTGGCGGCATCCCTAGCGGGCAATCAGCCCCAGCATTTT.

V gene TRBV4-1 combines with J gene TRBJ1-2, with 7 nucleotides matching TRBD1. Germline V lookup: CDR1 MGHRA, CDR2 YSYEKL. The CDR3 runs to 14 residues. Losses at the gene ends were 1 base for V and 7 bases for J; bases not matched to a gene: 6. The CDR3: CASSQVRDRSGYTF. CDR3 in DNA: TGCGCCAGCAGCCAAGTAAGGGACAGAAGTGGCTACACCTTC.

The V gene is TRBV14, the J gene TRBJ2-7; D not certain. Germline V gene lookup returns CDR1 SGHDN and CDR2 FVKESK. Trimming pared 3 bases from V and 5 bases from J, leaving 11 bases between. This CDR3 has 13 residues. CDR3 sequence reads: CASSHRQDHEQYF. The CDR3 nucleotides are TGTGCCAGCAGCCACCGACAAGACCACGAGCAGTACTTC.

The chain links TRBV11-2 to TRBJ2-5; 8 nucleotides line up with TRBD1. The CDR3 is 14 residues long. Germline assignment: CDR1 SGHAT and CDR2 FQNNGV. The trim removed 5 bases at V and 5 bases at J, leaving 7 bases unmatched. CDR3 loop: CASSEGQGGETQYF. The CDR3 nucleotides are TGTGCCAGCAGCGAAGGACAGGGTGGGGAGACCCAGTACTTC. Using reference TRBV11-2 and TRBJ2-5 for the parts outside the CDR3, the full variable domain is EAGVAQSPRYKIIEKRQSVAFWCNPISGHATLYWYQQILGQGPKLLIQFQNNGVVDDSQLPKDRFSAERLKGVDSTLKIQPAKLEDSAVYLCASSEGQGGETQYFGPGTRLLVL.

The chain employs TRBV5-6 and TRBJ1-6; D perhaps matches TRBD1 (5 bases). V lost 1 base and J 5 bases, leaving 7 bases between the germline ends. From germline, CDR1 is SGHDT and CDR2 YYEEEE. CDR3 length: 14 residues. CDR3 sequence reads: CASSLNRNNSPLHF. The CDR3 DNA follows: TGTGCCAGCAGCTTGAACAGGAATAATTCACCCCTCCACTTT.

This clone was recorded at least ten times. J is TRBJ2-3 and V is TRBV5-4; 11 bases match TRBD2. V was pared by 3 bases and J by 4 bases, with 7 bases of the junction left unmatched. From germline, CDR1 is SGHNT and CDR2 YYREEE (reference sequence). The CDR3 has 16 residues. The CDR3 sequence is CASSSLAGGRADTQYF. CDR3 DNA sequence: TGTGCCAGCAGCTCCTTAGCGGGGGGGCGCGCAGATACGCAGTATTTT. Full variable domain (missing parts from reference TRBV5-4 and TRBJ2-3): ETGVTQSPTHLIKTRGQQVTLRCSSQSGHNTVSWYQQALGQGPQFIFQYYREEENGRGNFPPRFSGLQFPNYSSELNVNALELDDSALYLCASSSLAGGRADTQYFGPGTRLTVL.

The rearrangement uses TRBV15 and TRBJ2-1; no firm D call. Germline V CDR1 and CDR2: LNHNV, YYDKDF (reference sequence). The CDR3 covers 17 residues. Trimming left V 0 bases short and J 2 bases short, with 14 bases between. CDR3 sequence (DNA): TGTGCCACCAGCAGAGATCACAGTAGGGTCCCCTACAATGAGCAGTTCTTC. Its protein product is CATSRDHSRVPYNEQFF.

The chain couples TRBV6-5 to TRBJ2-4; TRBD1 agrees at 9 bases. The CDR3 totals 15 residues. CDR1 MNHEY and CDR2 SVGAGI come from the germline V gene. The ends lost 6 bases at V and 3 bases at J; junction bases unmatched: 6. As DNA, the CDR3 is TGTGCCAGCAGCACAGGGGGCGCGGGCAAAAACATTCAGTACTTC. The encoded protein is CASSTGGAGKNIQYF.

This clone was picked up a small number of times. The chain employs TRBV6-5 and TRBJ1-2; 7 bases are shared with TRBD1. J lost 6 bases, V lost 4 bases, and 8 bases had no gene match. This CDR3 is built from 14 residues. The germline gives CDR1 MNHEY, CDR2 SVGAGI. The CDR3 bases are TGTGCCAGCAGTTCTGGACAGGAAAGAGATGGCTACACCTTC. It translates to CASSSGQERDGYTF.

The chain combines TRBV6-5 with TRBJ2-6; weak D call: TRBD1 (6 bases). The CDR3 consists of 15 residues. From germline, CDR1 is MNHEY and CDR2 SVGAGI. The germline V and J ends were trimmed by 5 bases and 2 bases, with 10 bases remaining between them. CDR3 nucleotides: TGTGCCAGCAGTCCAGGGGTTACTGGGGCCAACGTCCTGACTTTC. Protein: CASSPGVTGANVLTF.